This TCR beta chain was sequenced during a study of cytomegalovirus exposure and HLA in healthy donors. 60 Vbeta and 13 Jbeta primers were used in PCR. Using immunoSEQ multiplex PCR, the repertoire was profiled, and TCRdb retains in-frame clones only, with some absent. Here the sample spans approximately 90,000 clones, over 60% being singletons. This clone was seen only a few times. This CDR3 spans 14 amino acids. CDR1 MNHEY and CDR2 SVGAGI come from the germline V gene. The ends lost 1 base at V and 2 bases at J; junction bases unmatched: 2. The clonotype was recovered from a man aged 25-40 years in good health and CMV-seronegative. Sample: PBMCs. This rearrangement joins TRBV6-5 to TRBJ2-7, with 7 bases lining up with TRBD2. The DNA for the CDR3 is TGTGCCAGCAGTTACTTGGGGGGGGCCTACGAGCAGTACTTC. It encodes CASSYLGGAYEQYF.